Listed below are T cell receptor beta chains from one sample, sequenced in a study of OX40 agonist ivuxolimab in advanced cancers. The method was immunoSEQ multiplex PCR; TCRdb's version includes in-frame clones alone and lacks a portion of them. Of roughly 47,000 clones in the sample, around 89% were seen once. This sample comprised CD4+ or CD8+ T cells sorted from blood, obtained in a trial of the OX40 agonist ivuxolimab. These receptors came from an adult with an advanced solid tumor such as melanoma, head and neck, liver or kidney cancer. CDR3s include the opening cysteine and the closing phenylalanine or tryptophan. The D gene is left open where the match is weak. Only some rows state a clone size, as once, few, many or a class for expanded clones.

>TRBV7-9|NA|NA|TRBJ2-1
CASSLAGFAGGEQFF
TGTGCCAGCAGCTTAGCTGGTTTCGCCGGAGGTGAGCAGTTCTTC
>TRBV5-4|NA|NA|TRBJ2-7
CASSLVTYEQYF
TGTGCCAGCAGCTTGGTGACCTACGAGCAGTACTTC
>TRBV6-5|NA|NA|TRBJ2-5
CASSPTRAGETQYF
TGTGCCAGCAGTCCTACCCGGGCAGGGGAGACCCAGTACTTC
>TRBV29-1|NA|NA|TRBJ1-2
CSDSGGDRGYTF
TGCAGCGACTCGGGGGGGGATAGAGGCTACACCTTC
>TRBV13|NA|TRBD1|TRBJ1-3
CASSPPRQGRNTIYF
TGTGCCAGCAGCCCCCCCCGACAGGGCAGAAACACCATATATTTT
>TRBV7-9|NA|NA|TRBJ2-5
CASSPVAGGDQYF
TGTGCCAGCAGCCCTGTCGCAGGGGGGGACCAGTACTTC
>TRBV12-5|NA|TRBD1|TRBJ1-5
CASGLNLRDRGPISNQPQHF
TGTGCTAGTGGTTTGAACCTAAGGGACAGGGGGCCTATTAGCAATCAGCCCCAGCATTTT
>TRBV6-5|NA|NA|TRBJ2-7
CASSYGTNSYEQYF
TGTGCCAGCAGTTACGGGACAAATAGTTACGAGCAGTACTTC
>TRBV13|NA|TRBD1|TRBJ1-2
CASSYTGTGTPYGYTF
TGTGCCAGCAGTTACACCGGGACAGGGACTCCCTATGGCTACACCTTC
>TRBV10-1|NA|TRBD1|TRBJ1-1
CASRMNRGLRTEAFF
TGCGCCAGCAGGATGAACAGGGGGCTACGTACTGAAGCTTTCTTT
>TRBV7-2|NA|NA|TRBJ1-5
CASSSDWTVSNQPQHF
TGTGCCAGCAGCTCAGATTGGACGGTTAGCAATCAGCCCCAGCATTTT
>TRBV27|NA|TRBD2|TRBJ2-1
CASSLVAGGNEQFF
TGTGCCAGCAGTTTAGTAGCGGGGGGAAATGAGCAGTTCTTC
>TRBV7-6|NA|TRBD1|TRBJ1-1
CASSLSGTANTEAFF
TGTGCCAGCAGCTTGTCCGGGACAGCGAACACTGAAGCTTTCTTT
>TRBV6-5|once|NA|TRBJ2-2
CASSPRQGGTGELFF
TGTGCCAGCAGTCCCCGACAGGGAGGAACCGGGGAGCTGTTTTTT
>TRBV13|few|TRBD1|TRBJ2-6
CASSFRGQPSGANVLTF
TGTGCCAGCAGCTTTCGGGGACAGCCGTCTGGGGCCAACGTCCTGACTTTC
>TRBV2|NA|TRBD2|TRBJ2-1
CASSKGTSGIVDNEQFF
TGTGCCAGCAGTAAAGGGACTAGCGGGATTGTTGACAATGAGCAGTTCTTC
>TRBV7-6|NA|TRBD2|TRBJ2-5
CASSLPPLAGGAETQYF
TGTGCCAGCAGCTTACCCCCACTAGCGGGGGGTGCAGAGACCCAGTACTTC